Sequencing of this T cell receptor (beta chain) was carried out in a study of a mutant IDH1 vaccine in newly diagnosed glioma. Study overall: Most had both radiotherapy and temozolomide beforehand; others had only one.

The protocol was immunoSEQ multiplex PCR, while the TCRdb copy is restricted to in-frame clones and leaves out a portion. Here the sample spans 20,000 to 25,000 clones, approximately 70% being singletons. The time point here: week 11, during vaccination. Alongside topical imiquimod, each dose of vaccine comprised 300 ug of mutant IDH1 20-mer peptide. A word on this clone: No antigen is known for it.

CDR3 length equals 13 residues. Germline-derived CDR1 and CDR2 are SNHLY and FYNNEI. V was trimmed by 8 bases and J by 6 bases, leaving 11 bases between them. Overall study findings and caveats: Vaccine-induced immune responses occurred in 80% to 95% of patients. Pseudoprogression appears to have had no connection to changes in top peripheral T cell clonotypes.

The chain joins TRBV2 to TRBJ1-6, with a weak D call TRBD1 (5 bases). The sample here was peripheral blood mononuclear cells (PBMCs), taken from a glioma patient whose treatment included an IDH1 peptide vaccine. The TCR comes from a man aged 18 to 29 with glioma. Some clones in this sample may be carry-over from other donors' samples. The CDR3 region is CASEGPVNSPLHF. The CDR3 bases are TGTGCCAGCGAGGGACCGGTTAATTCACCCCTCCACTTT.